This T cell receptor beta chain was identified during a study of control samples from healthy donors and cancer patients. CDR1 is SGHRS, CDR2 YFSETQ, per germline. This CDR3 is built from 13 residues. Trimming took 4 bases from V and 3 from J, leaving 11 bases between them. Some clones are missing from TCRdb's copy, which holds only in-frame ones; the method was immunoSEQ multiplex PCR. The sample records around 190,000 clones, almost 90% being singletons. This sequence joins TRBV5-1 and TRBJ2-7, with D perhaps TRBD1 (5 bases). Sequenced input: blood. The TCR comes from a woman between 50 and 59 years old in good health. Here the CDR3 reads CASSILGDYEQYF. CDR3 bases: TGCGCCAGCAGCATTCTAGGGGACTACGAGCAGTACTTC.